This T cell receptor beta chain emerged from a study of T cells after yellow fever vaccination. Findings and limits, study-wide: Most clones from primary vaccination resurfaced after the booster (around 95% CD4, around 91% CD8). Relatively few clonotypes were ones that appeared in both CD4 and CD8 compartments.

This clonotype was picked up many times. The antigen remains undetermined. The V and J ends lost 10 bases and 5 bases respectively, with 15 bases between them. CDR3 size: 13 residues. The 5'RACE template-switching step produced TCR cDNA and added a universal primer site and UMIs. In TCRdb, the 5' RACE reads were re-called with MiXCR into one record per CDR3 protein. The sample lists over 120,000 distinct CDR3 sequences; more than 6.5% were seen once. This TCR was recovered from a man aged 30 to 39 who received the YFV17D yellow fever vaccine. Sequencing used CD4+ T cells sorted from PBMCs, obtained 10 days after the yellow fever booster vaccination. The chain links TRBV12-3 or TRBV12-4 to TRBJ2-1; tentative D call: TRBD2 (6 bases). CDR3 in DNA: TGTGCCACAGCGGGTCAGGCCCACAATGAGCAGTTCTTC. Its translation is CATAGQAHNEQFF.